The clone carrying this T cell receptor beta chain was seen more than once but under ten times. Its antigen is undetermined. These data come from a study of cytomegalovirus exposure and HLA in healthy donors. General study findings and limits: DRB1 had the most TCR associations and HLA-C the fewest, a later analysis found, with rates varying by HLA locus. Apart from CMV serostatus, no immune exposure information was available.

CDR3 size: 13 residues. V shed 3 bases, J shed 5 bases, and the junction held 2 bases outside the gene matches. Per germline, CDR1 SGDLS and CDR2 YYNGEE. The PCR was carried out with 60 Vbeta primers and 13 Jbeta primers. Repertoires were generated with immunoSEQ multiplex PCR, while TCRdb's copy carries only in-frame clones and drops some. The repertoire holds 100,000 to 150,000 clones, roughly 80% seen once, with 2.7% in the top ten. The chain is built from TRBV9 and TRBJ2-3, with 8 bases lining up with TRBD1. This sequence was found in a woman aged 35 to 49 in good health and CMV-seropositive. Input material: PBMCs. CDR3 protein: CASSATGEDTQYF. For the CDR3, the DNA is TGTGCCAGCAGCGCGACAGGGGAAGATACGCAGTATTTT. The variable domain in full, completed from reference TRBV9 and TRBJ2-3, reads DSGVTQTPKHLITATGQRVTLRCSPRSGDLSVYWYQQSLDQGLQFLIQYYNGEERAKGNILERFSAQQFPDLHSELNLSSLELGDSALYFCASSATGEDTQYFGPGTRLTVL.